This TCR beta chain is drawn from a study of beta chain features in type 1 diabetes. Cells sorted by CD45RO/CCR7/CD25/CD127/CD95/CD27 comprised CD4+ naive, central memory, regulatory and stem cell-like memory cells. Sequencing targeted expressed TCRB transcripts, as all isolated RNA had been reverse transcribed. The table came from immunoSEQ multiplex PCR; TCRdb's copy has only in-frame clones and leaves some out. The data hold roughly 350,000 clones, with 9.5% to 10% observed a single time. This clone was counted at least ten times. Its antigen is not known. Study-wide findings and caveats: Overrepresentation of cells with high TCR expression could result from cDNA sequencing. Type 1 diabetes patients showed a moderate but significant shortening of TCRB CDR3s in all four CD4+ subsets. The study notes PCR might favor shorter templates equally in patients and controls. Within patients, naive, central memory and Treg TCRB repertoires seemed more similar than within healthy donors.

Germline V gene data show CDR1 as SGHRS and CDR2 as YFSETQ. The CDR3 consists of 19 residues. V was clipped by 4 bases and J by 2 bases; unmatched bases: 15. Material for sequencing was central memory CD4+ T cells from blood. This chain joins TRBV5-1 and TRBJ2-1, with 10 nucleotides matching TRBD2. The receptor comes from a man aged 25-45 years with type 1 diabetes. In DNA form, the CDR3 reads TGCGCCAGCAGCACAGTGGGGAGCGGGAGGGGTATGACCTACAATGAGCAGTTCTTC. As protein: CASSTVGSGRGMTYNEQFF.